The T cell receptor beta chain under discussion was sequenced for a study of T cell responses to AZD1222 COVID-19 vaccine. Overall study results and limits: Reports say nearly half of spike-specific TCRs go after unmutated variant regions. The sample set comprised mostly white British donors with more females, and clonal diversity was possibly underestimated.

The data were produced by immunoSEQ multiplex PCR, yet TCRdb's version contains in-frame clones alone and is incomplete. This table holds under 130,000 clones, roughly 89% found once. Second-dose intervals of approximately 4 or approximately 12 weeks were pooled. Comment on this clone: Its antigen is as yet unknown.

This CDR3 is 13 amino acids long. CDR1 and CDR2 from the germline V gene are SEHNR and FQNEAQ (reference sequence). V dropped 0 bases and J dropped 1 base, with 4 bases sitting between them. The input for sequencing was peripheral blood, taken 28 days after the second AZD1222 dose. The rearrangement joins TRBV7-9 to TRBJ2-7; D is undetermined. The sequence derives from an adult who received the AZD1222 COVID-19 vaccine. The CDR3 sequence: CASSLAGSYEQYF. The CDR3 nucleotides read TGTGCCAGCAGCTTAGCAGGGTCCTACGAGCAGTACTTC.